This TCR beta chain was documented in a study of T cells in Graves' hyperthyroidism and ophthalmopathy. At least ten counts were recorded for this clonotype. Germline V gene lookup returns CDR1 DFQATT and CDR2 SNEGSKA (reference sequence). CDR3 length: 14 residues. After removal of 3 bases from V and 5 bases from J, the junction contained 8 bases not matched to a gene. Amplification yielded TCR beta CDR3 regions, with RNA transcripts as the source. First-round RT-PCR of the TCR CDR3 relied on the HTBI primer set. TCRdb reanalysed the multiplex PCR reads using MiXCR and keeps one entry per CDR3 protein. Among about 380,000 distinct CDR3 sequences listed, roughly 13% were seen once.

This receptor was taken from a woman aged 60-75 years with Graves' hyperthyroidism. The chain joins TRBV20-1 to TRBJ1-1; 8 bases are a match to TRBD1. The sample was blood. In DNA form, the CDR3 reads TGCAGTGCTAGGTCATTGGGGACAGGTACTGAAGCTTTCTTT. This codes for CSARSLGTGTEAFF.